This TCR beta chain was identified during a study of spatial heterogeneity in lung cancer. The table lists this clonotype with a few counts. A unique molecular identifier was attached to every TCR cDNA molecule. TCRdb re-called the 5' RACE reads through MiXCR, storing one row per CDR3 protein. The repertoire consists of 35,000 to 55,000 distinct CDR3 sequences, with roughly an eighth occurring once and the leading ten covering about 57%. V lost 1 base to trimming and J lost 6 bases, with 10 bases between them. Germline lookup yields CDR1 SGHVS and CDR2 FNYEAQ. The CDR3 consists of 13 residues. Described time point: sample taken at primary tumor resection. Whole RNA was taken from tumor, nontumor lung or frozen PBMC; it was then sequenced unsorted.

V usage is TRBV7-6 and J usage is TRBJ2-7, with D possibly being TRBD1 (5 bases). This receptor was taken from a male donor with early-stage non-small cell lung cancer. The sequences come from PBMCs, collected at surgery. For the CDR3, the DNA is TGTGCCAGCAGCTTAGAGACAGAACGCGAGCAGTACTTC. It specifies CASSLETEREQYF.